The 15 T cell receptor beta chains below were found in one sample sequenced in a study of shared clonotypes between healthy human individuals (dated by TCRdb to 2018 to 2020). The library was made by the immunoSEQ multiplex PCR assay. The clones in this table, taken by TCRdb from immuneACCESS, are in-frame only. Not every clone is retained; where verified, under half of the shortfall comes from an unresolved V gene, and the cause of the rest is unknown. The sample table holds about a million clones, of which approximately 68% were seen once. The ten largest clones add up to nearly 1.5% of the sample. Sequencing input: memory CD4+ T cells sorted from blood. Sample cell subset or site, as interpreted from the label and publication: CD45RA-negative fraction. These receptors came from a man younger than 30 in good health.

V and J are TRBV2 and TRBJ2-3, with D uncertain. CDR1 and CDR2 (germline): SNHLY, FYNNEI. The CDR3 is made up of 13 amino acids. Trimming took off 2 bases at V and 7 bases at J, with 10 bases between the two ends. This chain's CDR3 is CASSEREQNTQYF. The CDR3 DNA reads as TGTGCCAGCAGTGAAAGGGAACAAAATACGCAGTATTTT.

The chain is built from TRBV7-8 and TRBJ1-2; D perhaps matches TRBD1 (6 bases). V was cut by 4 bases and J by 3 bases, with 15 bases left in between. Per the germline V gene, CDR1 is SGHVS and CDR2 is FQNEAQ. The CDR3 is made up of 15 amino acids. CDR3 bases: TGTGCCAGCAGCTCGGGAGGTGCAGGGGACTATGGCTACACCTTC. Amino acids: CASSSGGAGDYGYTF.

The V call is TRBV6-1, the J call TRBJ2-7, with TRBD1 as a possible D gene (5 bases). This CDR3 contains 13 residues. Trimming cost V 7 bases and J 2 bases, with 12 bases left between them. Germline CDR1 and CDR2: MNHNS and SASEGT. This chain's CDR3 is CASNGDRPYEQYF. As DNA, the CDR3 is TGTGCCAGCAACGGAGACAGACCCTACGAGCAGTACTTC.

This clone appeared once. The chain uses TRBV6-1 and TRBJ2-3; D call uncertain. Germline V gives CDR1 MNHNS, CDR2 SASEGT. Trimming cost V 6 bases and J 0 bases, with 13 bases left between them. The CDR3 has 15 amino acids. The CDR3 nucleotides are TGTGCCAGCAGAGGTCCCATGTACAGCACAGATACGCAGTATTTT. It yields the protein CASRGPMYSTDTQYF.

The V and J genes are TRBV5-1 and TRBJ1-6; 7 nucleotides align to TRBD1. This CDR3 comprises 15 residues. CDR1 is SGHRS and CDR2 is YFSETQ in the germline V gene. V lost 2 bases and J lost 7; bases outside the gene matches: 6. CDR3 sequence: CASSLMTGNNSPLHF. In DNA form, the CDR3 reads TGCGCCAGCAGCTTAATGACAGGGAACAATTCACCCCTCCACTTT.

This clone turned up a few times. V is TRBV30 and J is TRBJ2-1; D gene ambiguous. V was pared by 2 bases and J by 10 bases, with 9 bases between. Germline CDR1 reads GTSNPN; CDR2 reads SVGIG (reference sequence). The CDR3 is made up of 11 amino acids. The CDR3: CAWSPQREQFF. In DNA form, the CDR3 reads TGTGCCTGGAGTCCTCAGAGAGAGCAGTTCTTC.

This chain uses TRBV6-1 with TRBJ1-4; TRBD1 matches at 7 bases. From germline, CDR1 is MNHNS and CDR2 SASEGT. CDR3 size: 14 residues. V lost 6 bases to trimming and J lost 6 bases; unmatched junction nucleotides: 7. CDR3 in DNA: TGTGCCAGCAGAATGACAGGGTTGGATGAAAAACTGTTTTTT. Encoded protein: CASRMTGLDEKLFF.

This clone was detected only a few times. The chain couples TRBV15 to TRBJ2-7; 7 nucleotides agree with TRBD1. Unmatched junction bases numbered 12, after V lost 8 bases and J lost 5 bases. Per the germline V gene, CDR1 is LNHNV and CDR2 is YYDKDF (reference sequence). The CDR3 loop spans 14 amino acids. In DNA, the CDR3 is TGTGCCACCGAAACAGGGGTCCCTCCCAACGAGCAGTACTTC. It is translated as CATETGVPPNEQYF.

CDR3 DNA: TGTGCCAGCATTCCTCAGGGGGGTGTGGGAGAGACCCAGTACTTC. It yields the protein CASIPQGGVGETQYF. V gene TRBV6-1 combines with J gene TRBJ2-5; maybe TRBD1 (7 bases). The CDR3 is made up of 15 amino acids. Trimming cost V 7 bases and J 4 bases, with 19 bases left between them. The germline V gene has CDR1 MNHNS and CDR2 SASEGT.

CDR3 sequence (DNA): TGTGCCAGCAGTGAGAGGACAGGGAGTCGTACTGAAGCTTTCTTT. The encoded protein is CASSERTGSRTEAFF. V is TRBV6-1 and J is TRBJ1-1, with 8 bases aligning to TRBD1. CDR1 and CDR2 from the germline V gene are MNHNS and SASEGT. The ends lost 3 bases at V and 5 bases at J; junction bases unmatched: 8. The CDR3 runs to 15 residues.

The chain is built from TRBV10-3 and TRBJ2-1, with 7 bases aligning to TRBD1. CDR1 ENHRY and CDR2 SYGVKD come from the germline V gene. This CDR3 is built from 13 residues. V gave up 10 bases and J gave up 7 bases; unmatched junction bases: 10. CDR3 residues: CASNRQGGNEQFF. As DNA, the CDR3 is TGTGCCAGCAATAGACAGGGCGGGAATGAGCAGTTCTTC.

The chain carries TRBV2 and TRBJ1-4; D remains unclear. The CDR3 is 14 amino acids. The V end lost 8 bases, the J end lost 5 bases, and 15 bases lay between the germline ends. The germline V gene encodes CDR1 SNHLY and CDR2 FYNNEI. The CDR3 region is CASHLNSPNEKLFF. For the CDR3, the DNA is TGTGCCAGCCACTTAAACAGCCCCAATGAAAAACTGTTTTTT.

CDR3 protein: CATRTGGGPQQFF. As DNA, the CDR3 is TGTGCCACCAGAACAGGCGGGGGGCCTCAGCAGTTCTTC. This sequence joins TRBV27 and TRBJ2-1; 8 nucleotides line up with TRBD2. This CDR3 comprises 13 residues. With V trimmed by 10 bases and J by 11 bases, 13 bases remained unmatched. CDR1 MNHEY and CDR2 SMNVEV come from the germline V gene (reference sequence).

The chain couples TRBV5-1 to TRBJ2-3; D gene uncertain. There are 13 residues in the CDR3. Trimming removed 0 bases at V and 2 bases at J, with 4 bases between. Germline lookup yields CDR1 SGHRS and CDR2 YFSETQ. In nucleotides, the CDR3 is TGCGCCAGCAGCTTGGAGGCCACAGATACGCAGTATTTT. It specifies CASSLEATDTQYF. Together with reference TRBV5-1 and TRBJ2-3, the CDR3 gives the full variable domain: KAGVTQTPRYLIKTRGQQVTLSCSPISGHRSVSWYQQTPGQGLQFLFEYFSETQRNKGNFPGRFSGRQFSNSRSEMNVSTLELGDSALYLCASSLEATDTQYFGPGTRLTVL.

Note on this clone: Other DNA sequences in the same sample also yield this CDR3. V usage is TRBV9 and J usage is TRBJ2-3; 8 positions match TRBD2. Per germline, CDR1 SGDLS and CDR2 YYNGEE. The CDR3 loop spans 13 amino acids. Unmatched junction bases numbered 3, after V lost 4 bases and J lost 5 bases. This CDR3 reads CASSPRGGDTQYF. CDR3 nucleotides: TGTGCCAGCAGCCCCCGGGGGGGAGATACGCAGTATTTT.